The subject of this entry is one T cell receptor beta chain. Per the germline V gene, CDR1 is SQVTM and CDR2 is ANQGSEA. This CDR3 spans 13 amino acids. V was shortened by 6 bases and J by 2 bases, with 14 bases between the two germline ends. These data originate in a study of T cell changes during pregnancy in multiple sclerosis. Here immunoSEQ multiplex PCR was the method, and the copy in TCRdb shows in-frame clones only, minus some. The repertoire includes tens of thousands of clones, around 90% of them detected once, and around 0.5% sits in the top ten. V gene TRBV29-1 combines with J gene TRBJ2-7; perhaps TRBD2 as D (5 bases). The sample in question was CD4+ T cells from peripheral blood mononuclear cells, obtained in the second trimester of pregnancy. This TCR came from a female donor with multiple sclerosis, enrolled in a pregnancy study. The CDR3 loop reads CSVARESAYEQYF. CDR3 nucleotides: TGCAGCGTGGCAAGGGAGAGCGCCTACGAGCAGTACTTC.